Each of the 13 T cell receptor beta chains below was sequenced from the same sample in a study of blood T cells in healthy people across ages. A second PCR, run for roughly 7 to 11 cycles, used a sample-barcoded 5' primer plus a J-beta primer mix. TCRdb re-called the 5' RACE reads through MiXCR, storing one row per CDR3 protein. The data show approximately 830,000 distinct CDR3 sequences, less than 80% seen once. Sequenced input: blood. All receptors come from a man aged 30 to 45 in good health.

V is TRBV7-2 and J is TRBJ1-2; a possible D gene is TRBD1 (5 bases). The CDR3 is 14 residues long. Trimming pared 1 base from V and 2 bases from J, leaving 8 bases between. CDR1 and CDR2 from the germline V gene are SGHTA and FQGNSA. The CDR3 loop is CASSLEGRNYGYTF. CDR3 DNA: TGTGCCAGCAGCTTAGAGGGACGGAACTATGGCTACACCTTC.

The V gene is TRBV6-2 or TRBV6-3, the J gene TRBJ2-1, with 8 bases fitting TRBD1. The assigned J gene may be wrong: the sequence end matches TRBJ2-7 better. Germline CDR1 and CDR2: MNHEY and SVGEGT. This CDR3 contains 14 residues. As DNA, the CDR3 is TGTGCCAGCAGTCCTCAGGGGGCTGACTACGAGCAGTACTTC. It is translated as CASSPQGADYEQYF.

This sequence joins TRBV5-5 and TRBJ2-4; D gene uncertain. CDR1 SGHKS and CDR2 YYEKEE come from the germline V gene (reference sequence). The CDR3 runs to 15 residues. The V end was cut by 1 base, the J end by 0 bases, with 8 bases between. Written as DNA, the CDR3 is TGTGCCAGCAGCTTGACAGATCTAGCCAAAAACATTCAGTACTTC. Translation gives CASSLTDLAKNIQYF.

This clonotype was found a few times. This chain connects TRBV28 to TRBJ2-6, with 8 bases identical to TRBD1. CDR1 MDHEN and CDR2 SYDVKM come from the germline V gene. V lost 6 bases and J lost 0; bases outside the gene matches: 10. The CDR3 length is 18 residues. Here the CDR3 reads CASSPWTGTSSGANVLTF. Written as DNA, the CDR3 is TGTGCCAGCAGCCCCTGGACAGGGACCTCCTCTGGGGCCAACGTCCTGACTTTC.

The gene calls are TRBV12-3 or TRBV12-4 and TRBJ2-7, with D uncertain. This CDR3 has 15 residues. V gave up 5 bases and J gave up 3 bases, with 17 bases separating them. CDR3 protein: CASSLTRIRVYEQYF. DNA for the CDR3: TGTGCCAGCAGTCTAACACGGATTAGAGTCTACGAGCAGTACTTC.

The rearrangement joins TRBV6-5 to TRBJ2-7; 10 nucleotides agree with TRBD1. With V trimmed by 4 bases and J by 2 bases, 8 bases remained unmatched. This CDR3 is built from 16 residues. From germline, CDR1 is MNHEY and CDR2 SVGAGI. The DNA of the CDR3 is TGTGCCAGCAGTTTTCGACAGGGGGCAAGGACCTACGAGCAGTACTTC. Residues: CASSFRQGARTYEQYF.

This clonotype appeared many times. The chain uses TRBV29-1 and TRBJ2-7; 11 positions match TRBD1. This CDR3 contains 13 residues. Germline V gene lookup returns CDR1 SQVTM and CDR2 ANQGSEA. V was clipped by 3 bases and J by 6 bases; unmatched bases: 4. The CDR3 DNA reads TGCAGCGTTGACATCGGGACAGGGGGCGAGCAGTACTTC. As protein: CSVDIGTGGEQYF.

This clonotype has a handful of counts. The CDR3 nucleotides read TGTGCCAGCAGAACCGGGACCATCCAAGCCGAGCAGTACTTC. It yields the protein CASRTGTIQAEQYF. The V call is TRBV6-2 or TRBV6-3, the J call TRBJ2-4; TRBD1 or TRBD2 may be the D gene (5 bases each). The DNA end is more similar to TRBJ2-7, so the J call may be wrong. The CDR3 has 14 amino acids. Germline V gene lookup returns CDR1 MNHEY and CDR2 SVGEGT.

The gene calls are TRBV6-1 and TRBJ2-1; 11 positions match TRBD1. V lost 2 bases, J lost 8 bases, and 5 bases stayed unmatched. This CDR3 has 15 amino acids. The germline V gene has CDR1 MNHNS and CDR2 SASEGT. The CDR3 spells CASSELGQGGDEQFF. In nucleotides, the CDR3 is TGTGCCAGCAGTGAACTGGGACAGGGGGGCGATGAGCAGTTCTTC.

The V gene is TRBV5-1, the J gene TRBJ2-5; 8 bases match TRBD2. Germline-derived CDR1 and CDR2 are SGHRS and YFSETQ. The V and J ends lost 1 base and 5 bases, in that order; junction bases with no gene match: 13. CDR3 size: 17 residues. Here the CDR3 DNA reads TGCGCCAGCAGCTTGACCGCCTCCAGCGGGGGCGGGGAGACCCAGTACTTC. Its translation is CASSLTASSGGGETQYF.

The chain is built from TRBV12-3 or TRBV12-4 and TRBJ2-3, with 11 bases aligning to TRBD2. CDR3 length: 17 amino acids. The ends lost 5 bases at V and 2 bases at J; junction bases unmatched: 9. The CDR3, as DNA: TGTGCCAGCAGTCCTAGACTAGCGGGGCCATACACAGATACGCAGTATTTT. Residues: CASSPRLAGPYTDTQYF.

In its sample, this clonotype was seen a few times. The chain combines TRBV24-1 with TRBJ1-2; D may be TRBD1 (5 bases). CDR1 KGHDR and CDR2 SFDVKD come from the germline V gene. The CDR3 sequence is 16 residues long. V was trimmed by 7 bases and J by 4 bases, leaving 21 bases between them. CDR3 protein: CATRNDSTAMLYGYTF. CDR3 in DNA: TGTGCCACCAGGAACGACAGCACAGCTATGCTCTATGGCTACACCTTC.

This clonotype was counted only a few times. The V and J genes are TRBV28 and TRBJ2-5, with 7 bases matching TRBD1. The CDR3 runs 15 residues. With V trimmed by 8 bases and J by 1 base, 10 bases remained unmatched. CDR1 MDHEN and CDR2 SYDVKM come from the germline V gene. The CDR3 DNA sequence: TGTGCCAGCCGAGGGGGCCGTAACCCCCAAGAGACCCAGTACTTC. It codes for CASRGGRNPQETQYF. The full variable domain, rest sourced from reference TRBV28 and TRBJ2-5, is DVKVTQSSRYLVKRTGEKVFLECVQDMDHENMFWYRQDPGLGLRLIYFSYDVKMKEKGDIPEGYSVSREKKERFSLILESASTNQTSMYLCASRGGRNPQETQYFGPGTRLLVL.